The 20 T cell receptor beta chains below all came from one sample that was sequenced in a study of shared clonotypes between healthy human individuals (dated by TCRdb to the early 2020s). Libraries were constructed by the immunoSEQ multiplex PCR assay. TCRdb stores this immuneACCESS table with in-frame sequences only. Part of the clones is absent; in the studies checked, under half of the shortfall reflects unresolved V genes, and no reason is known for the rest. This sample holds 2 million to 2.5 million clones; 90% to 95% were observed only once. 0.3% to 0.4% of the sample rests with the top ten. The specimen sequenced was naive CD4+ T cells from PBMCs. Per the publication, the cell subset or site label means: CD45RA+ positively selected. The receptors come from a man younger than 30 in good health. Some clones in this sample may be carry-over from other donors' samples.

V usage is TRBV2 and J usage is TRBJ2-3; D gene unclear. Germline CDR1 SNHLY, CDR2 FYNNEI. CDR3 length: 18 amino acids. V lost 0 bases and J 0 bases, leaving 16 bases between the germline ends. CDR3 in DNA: TGTGCCAGCAGTGAAGCGGATGGTCCGGGTTGGAGCACAGATACGCAGTATTTT. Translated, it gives CASSEADGPGWSTDTQYF.

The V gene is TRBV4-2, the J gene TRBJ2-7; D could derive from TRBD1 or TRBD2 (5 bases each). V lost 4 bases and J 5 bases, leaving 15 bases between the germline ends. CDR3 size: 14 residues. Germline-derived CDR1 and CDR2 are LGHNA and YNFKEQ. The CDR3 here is CASSLGIGDHEQYF. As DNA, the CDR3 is TGTGCCAGCAGCCTCGGAATTGGGGACCACGAGCAGTACTTC.

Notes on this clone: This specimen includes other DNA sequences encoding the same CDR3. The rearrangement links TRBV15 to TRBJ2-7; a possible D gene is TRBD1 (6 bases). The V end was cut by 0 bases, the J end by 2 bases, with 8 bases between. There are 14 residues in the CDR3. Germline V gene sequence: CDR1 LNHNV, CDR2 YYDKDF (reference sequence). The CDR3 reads CATSRDRGPYEQYF. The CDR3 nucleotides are TGTGCCACCAGCAGAGACAGGGGACCCTACGAGCAGTACTTC.

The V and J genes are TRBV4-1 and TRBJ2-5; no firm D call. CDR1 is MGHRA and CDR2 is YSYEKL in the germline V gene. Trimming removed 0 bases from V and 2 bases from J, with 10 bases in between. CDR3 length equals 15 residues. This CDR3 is CASSQETKPQETQYF. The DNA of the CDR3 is TGCGCCAGCAGCCAAGAGACCAAGCCACAAGAGACCCAGTACTTC.

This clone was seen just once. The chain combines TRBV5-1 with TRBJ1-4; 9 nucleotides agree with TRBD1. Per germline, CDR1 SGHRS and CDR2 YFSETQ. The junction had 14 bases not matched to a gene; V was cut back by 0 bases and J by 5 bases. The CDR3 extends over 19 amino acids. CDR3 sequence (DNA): TGCGCCAGCAGCTTGGCCTCAAACAGGGGGCCCCGCGGGAATGAAAAACTGTTTTTT. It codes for CASSLASNRGPRGNEKLFF.

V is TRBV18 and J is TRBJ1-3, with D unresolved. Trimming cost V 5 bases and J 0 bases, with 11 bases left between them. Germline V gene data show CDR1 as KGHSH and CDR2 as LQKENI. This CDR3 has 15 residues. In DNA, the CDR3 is TGTGCCAGCTCATCCGGACTGATCTCTGGAAACACCATATATTTT. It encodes CASSSGLISGNTIYF. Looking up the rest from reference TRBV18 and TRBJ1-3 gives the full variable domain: NAGVMQNPRHLVRRRGQEARLRCSPMKGHSHVYWYRQLPEEGLKFMVYLQKENIIDESGMPKERFSAEFPKEGPSILRIQQVVRGDSAAYFCASSSGLISGNTIYFGEGSWLTVV.

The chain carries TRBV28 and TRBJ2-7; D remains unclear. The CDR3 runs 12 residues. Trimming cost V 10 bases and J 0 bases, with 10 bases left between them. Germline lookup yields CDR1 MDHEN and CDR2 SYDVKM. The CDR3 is CATSLGSYEQYF. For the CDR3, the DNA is TGTGCCACCAGCCTGGGCTCCTACGAGCAGTACTTC.

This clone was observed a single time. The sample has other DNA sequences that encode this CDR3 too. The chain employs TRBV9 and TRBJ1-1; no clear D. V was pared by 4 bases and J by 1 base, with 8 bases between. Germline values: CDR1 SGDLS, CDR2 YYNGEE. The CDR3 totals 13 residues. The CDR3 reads CASSTDTNTEAFF. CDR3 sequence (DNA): TGTGCCAGCAGCACCGACACGAACACTGAAGCTTTCTTT.

DNA of the CDR3: TGTGCCAGCAGTAGGATTCCTCGTGAATACACTGAAGCTTTCTTT. Amino acids: CASSRIPREYTEAFF. The rearrangement joins TRBV6-5 to TRBJ1-1; D remains unclear. Germline loops: CDR1 MNHEY, CDR2 SVGAGI. CDR3 length: 15 residues. Between the trimmed V and J ends, which lost 5 bases and 3 bases, there was a span of 16 bases.

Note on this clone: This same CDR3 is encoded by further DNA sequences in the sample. CDR3 in amino acids: CASSYSGRRTDTQYF. CDR3 DNA: TGTGCCAGCAGTTACTCCGGCCGCCGCACAGATACGCAGTATTTT. The chain joins TRBV6-5 to TRBJ2-3; D not certain. Per germline, CDR1 MNHEY and CDR2 SVGAGI. This CDR3 is built from 15 residues. V was trimmed by 0 bases and J by 1 base, leaving 8 bases between them.

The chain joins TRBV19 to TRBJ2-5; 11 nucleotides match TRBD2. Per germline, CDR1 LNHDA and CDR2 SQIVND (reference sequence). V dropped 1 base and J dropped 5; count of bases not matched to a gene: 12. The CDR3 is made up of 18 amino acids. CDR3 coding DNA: TGTGCCAGTAGTATAGTGCTAGCGGGAGGTGGAACAGCGGAGACCCAGTACTTC. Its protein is CASSIVLAGGGTAETQYF.

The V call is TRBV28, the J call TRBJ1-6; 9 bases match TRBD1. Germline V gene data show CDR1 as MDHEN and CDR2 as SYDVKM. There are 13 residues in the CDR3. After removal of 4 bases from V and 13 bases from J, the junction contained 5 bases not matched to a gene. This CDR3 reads CASSWGQGLPLHF. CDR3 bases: TGTGCCAGCAGTTGGGGACAGGGTCTGCCCCTCCACTTT.

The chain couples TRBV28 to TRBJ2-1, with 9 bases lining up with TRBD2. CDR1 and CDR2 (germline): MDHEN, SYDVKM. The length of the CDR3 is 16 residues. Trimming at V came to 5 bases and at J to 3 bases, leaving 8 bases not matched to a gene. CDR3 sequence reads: CASSGLGTSHYNEQFF. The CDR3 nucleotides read TGTGCCAGCAGTGGACTCGGGACTAGCCACTACAATGAGCAGTTCTTC. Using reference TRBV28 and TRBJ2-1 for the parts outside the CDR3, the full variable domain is DVKVTQSSRYLVKRTGEKVFLECVQDMDHENMFWYRQDPGLGLRLIYFSYDVKMKEKGDIPEGYSVSREKKERFSLILESASTNQTSMYLCASSGLGTSHYNEQFFGPGTRLTVL.

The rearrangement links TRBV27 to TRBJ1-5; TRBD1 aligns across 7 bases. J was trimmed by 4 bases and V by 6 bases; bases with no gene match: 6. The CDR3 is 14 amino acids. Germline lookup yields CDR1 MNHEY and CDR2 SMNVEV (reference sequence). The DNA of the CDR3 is TGTGCCAGCAGGATGGGACAGCCTAATCAGCCCCAGCATTTT. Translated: CASRMGQPNQPQHF.

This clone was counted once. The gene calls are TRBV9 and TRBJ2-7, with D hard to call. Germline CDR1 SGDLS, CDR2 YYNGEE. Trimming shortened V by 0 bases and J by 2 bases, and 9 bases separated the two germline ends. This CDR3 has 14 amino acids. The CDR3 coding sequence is TGTGCCAGCAGCGTAGAAGACGGACCCTACGAGCAGTACTTC. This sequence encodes CASSVEDGPYEQYF. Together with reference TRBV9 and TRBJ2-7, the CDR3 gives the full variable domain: DSGVTQTPKHLITATGQRVTLRCSPRSGDLSVYWYQQSLDQGLQFLIQYYNGEERAKGNILERFSAQQFPDLHSELNLSSLELGDSALYFCASSVEDGPYEQYFGPGTRLTVT.

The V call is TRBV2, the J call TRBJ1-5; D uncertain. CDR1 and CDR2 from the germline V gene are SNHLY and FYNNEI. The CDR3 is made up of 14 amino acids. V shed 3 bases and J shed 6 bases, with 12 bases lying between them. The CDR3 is CASSDLQSPQPQHF. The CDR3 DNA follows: TGTGCCAGCAGTGACTTACAGAGCCCTCAGCCCCAGCATTTT. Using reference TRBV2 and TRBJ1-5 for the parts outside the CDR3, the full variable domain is EPEVTQTPSHQVTQMGQEVILRCVPISNHLYFYWYRQILGQKVEFLVSFYNNEISEKSEIFDDQFSVERPDGSNFTLKIRSTKLEDSAMYFCASSDLQSPQPQHFGDGTRLSIL.

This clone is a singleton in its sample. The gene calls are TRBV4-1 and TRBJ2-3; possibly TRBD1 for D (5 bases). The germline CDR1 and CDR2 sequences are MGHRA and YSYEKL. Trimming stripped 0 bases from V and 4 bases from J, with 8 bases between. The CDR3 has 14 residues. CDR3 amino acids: CASSQERGPDTQYF. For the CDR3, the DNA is TGCGCCAGCAGCCAAGAAAGGGGTCCAGATACGCAGTATTTT.

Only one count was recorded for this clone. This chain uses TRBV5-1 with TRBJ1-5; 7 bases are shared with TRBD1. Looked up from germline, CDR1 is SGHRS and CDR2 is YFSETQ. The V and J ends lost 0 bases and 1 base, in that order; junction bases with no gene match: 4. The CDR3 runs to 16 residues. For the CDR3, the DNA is TGCGCCAGCAGCTTGGAGGCCAGGGGGAGCAATCAGCCCCAGCATTTT. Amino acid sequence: CASSLEARGSNQPQHF.

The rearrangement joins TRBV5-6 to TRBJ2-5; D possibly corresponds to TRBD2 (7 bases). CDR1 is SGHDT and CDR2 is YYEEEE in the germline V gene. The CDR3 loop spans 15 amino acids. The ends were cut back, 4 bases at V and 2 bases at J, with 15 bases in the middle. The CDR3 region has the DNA TGTGCCAGCAGCCCGAGCCGGGGGGCGCAAGAGACCCAGTACTTC. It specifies CASSPSRGAQETQYF.

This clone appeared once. The CDR3 DNA reads as TGTGCCAGCAGCCCCTTGCCACAAGAGACCCAGTACTTC. Translating it yields CASSPLPQETQYF. The rearrangement uses TRBV9 and TRBJ2-5; D is uncertain. The CDR3 sequence is 13 residues long. Trimming stripped 4 bases from V and 2 bases from J, with 9 bases between. Per the germline V gene, CDR1 is SGDLS and CDR2 is YYNGEE.